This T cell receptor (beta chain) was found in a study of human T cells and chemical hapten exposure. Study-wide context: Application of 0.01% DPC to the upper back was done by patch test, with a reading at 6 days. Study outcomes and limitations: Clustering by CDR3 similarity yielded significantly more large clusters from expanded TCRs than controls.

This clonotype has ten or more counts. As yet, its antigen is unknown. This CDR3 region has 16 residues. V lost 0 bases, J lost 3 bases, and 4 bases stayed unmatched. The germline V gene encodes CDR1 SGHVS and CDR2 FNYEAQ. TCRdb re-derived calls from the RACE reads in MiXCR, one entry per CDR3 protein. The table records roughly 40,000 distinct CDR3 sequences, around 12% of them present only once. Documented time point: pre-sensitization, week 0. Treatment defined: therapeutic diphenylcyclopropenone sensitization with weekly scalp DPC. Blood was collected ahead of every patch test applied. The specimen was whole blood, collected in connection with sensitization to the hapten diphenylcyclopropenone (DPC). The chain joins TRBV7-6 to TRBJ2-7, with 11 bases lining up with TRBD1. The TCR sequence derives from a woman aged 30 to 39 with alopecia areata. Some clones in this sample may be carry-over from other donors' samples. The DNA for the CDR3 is TGTGCCAGCAGCTTAGCCCGGACAGGGGGCTTCTACGAGCAGTACTTC. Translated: CASSLARTGGFYEQYF.